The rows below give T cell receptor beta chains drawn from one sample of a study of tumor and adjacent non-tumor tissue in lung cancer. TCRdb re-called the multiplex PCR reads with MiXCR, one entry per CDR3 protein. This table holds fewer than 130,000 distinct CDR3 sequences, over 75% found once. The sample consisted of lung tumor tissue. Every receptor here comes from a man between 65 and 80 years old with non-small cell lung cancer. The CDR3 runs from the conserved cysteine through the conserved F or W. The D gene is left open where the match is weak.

cdr3_aa: CTVGGIFGETQYF
v_call: TRBV29-1
d_call: TRBD2
j_call: TRBJ2-5
cdr3_length: 13

cdr3_aa: CTSSSRTYTQYF
v_call: TRBV4-3
d_call: NA
j_call: TRBJ2-3
cdr3_length: 12

cdr3_aa: CSVAHRFQEAQYF
v_call: TRBV29-1
d_call: NA
j_call: TRBJ2-5
cdr3_length: 13

cdr3_aa: CSVSPGAEIQYF
v_call: TRBV29-1
d_call: NA
j_call: TRBJ2-5
cdr3_length: 12

cdr3_aa: CASSYSGFTSAISYNEQFF
v_call: TRBV6-2/TRBV6-3
d_call: TRBD2
j_call: TRBJ2-1
cdr3_length: 19

cdr3_aa: CGSSAWSDGNSPLHF
v_call: TRBV11-2
d_call: NA
j_call: TRBJ1-6
cdr3_length: 15

cdr3_aa: CASRDGCGTINTGELFF
v_call: TRBV10-1
d_call: NA
j_call: TRBJ2-2
cdr3_length: 17

cdr3_aa: CASSLIGNDEQFF
v_call: TRBV12-3/TRBV12-4
d_call: NA
j_call: TRBJ2-1
cdr3_length: 13

cdr3_aa: CASSLLSGTSNEKLFF
v_call: TRBV11-3
d_call: NA
j_call: TRBJ1-4
cdr3_length: 16

cdr3_aa: CACTPLAVSYEQYF
v_call: TRBV6-5
d_call: NA
j_call: TRBJ2-7
cdr3_length: 14

cdr3_aa: CTSSHLGLANQETQYF
v_call: TRBV4-1
d_call: TRBD2
j_call: TRBJ2-5
cdr3_length: 16

cdr3_aa: CTSKGTGHNEQFF
v_call: TRBV10-2
d_call: TRBD1
j_call: TRBJ2-1
cdr3_length: 13

cdr3_aa: CASSEAQGAREQYF
v_call: TRBV6-1
d_call: NA
j_call: TRBJ2-7
cdr3_length: 14

cdr3_aa: CASSPGPPGFIQPQHF
v_call: TRBV6-6
d_call: NA
j_call: TRBJ1-5
cdr3_length: 16

cdr3_aa: CAISEWPDYDYTF
v_call: TRBV10-3
d_call: NA
j_call: TRBJ1-2
cdr3_length: 13

cdr3_aa: CVSSGSGTSNEKLFF
v_call: TRBV11-2
d_call: NA
j_call: TRBJ1-4
cdr3_length: 15